This T cell receptor beta chain was recovered during a study of lymphopenia after photon versus proton radiotherapy. The study's findings and limits: Post-nadir TCR diversity decline inversely tracked overall survival among those who died.

This clone showed up just a few times. Its antigen is unknown. Method: immunoSEQ multiplex PCR; TCRdb's copy keeps in-frame clones and lacks some. The sample lists approximately 50,000 clones, 80% to 90% occurring once. The V gene lost 5 bases and the J gene lost 10 bases, with 10 bases spanning the gap. Germline CDR1 DFQATT, CDR2 SNEGSKA (reference sequence). CDR3 length: 10 residues. The receptor was derived from a man aged 50-60 years with gastric cancer. Material: peripheral blood, obtained from a patient treated with photon-based radiotherapy. This rearrangement joins TRBV20-1 to TRBJ2-3; unclear D gene. CDR3 amino acids: CSAFTGAQYF. In nucleotides, the CDR3 is TGCAGTGCTTTCACCGGTGCGCAGTATTTT.